Below, 28 T cell receptor beta chains from the same sample are listed, as sequenced in a study of tissue T cells after allogeneic stem cell transplantation. Steroid-refractory graft-versus-host disease after allogeneic hematopoietic cell transplant qualified adults for prospective research-autopsy enrollment. Sequencing used immunoSEQ multiplex PCR; TCRdb keeps in-frame clones, though not all of them. The table records 2,900 or so clones, about 70% of them present only once. The sample consisted of colon tissue, taken at autopsy. All receptors derive from a male patient aged 60 or older with steroid-refractory graft-versus-host disease after an allogeneic stem cell transplant. The graft donor may account for some of the T cells.

In its sample, this clone ranks as large. This chain connects TRBV3-1 (or the pseudogene TRBV3-2) to TRBJ2-1, with TRBD2 matching over 9 bases. Germline V CDR1 and CDR2: LGHDT, YNNKEL (reference sequence). With 3 bases clipped from V and 7 bases from J, the junction kept 13 bases outside the gene matches. The CDR3 runs 17 residues. The CDR3 loop reads CASSHPHTGTSTNEQFF. CDR3 sequence (DNA): TGTGCCAGCAGCCATCCCCATACCGGGACTAGCACGAATGAGCAGTTCTTC.

The V and J genes are TRBV28 and TRBJ1-2, with TRBD1 as a possible D gene (5 bases). Trimming cost V 5 bases and J 4 bases, with 14 bases left between them. Germline V lookup: CDR1 MDHEN, CDR2 SYDVKM. The CDR3 loop spans 14 amino acids. For the CDR3, the DNA is TGTGCCAGCAGTCTCGCAGGGAGTCCCTATGGCTACACCTTC. Translating gives CASSLAGSPYGYTF.

V and J are TRBV7-3 and TRBJ2-7; possible D gene TRBD2, 7 bases. This CDR3 has 13 residues. V lost 5 bases and J lost 6, with 14 bases in between. The V gene's germline CDR1 is SGHTA and CDR2 FQGTGA. The CDR3 DNA reads as TGTGCCAGCAGCGGCGGGGGCCGCGGCGAGCAGTACTTC. Its protein product is CASSGGGRGEQYF.

The rearrangement joins TRBV10-3 to TRBJ2-5; tentatively, D is TRBD2 (6 bases). The CDR3 covers 13 residues. Between the trimmed V and J ends, which lost 6 bases and 5 bases, there was a span of 13 bases. Per germline, CDR1 ENHRY and CDR2 SYGVKD. The CDR3 region has the DNA TGTGCCATCAGCCCTGGGGGGTACGAGACCCAGTACTTC. It specifies CAISPGGYETQYF.

Sample share makes this clone large. The DNA of the CDR3 is TGTGCCAGCACCCGGCGAGCTACAGGGACTGAAAAACTGTTTTTT. This translates into CASTRRATGTEKLFF. The chain carries TRBV5-6 and TRBJ1-4; D perhaps matches TRBD1 (6 bases). Trimming pared 6 bases from V and 7 bases from J, leaving 19 bases between. Germline-derived CDR1 and CDR2 are SGHDT and YYEEEE. This CDR3 is 15 amino acids long.

This sequence joins TRBV4-1 and TRBJ2-1; TRBD2 aligns across 13 bases. V shed 4 bases and J 10 bases; nucleotides not matched to a gene: 7. The CDR3 runs 15 residues. CDR1 and CDR2 (germline): MGHRA, YSYEKL. CDR3 loop: CASSPGLAGEREQFF. DNA of the CDR3: TGCGCCAGCAGCCCAGGACTAGCGGGGGAGCGGGAGCAGTTCTTC.

This rearrangement joins TRBV7-3 to TRBJ2-7; D assignment may be TRBD1 or TRBD2 (6 bases each). Germline assignment: CDR1 SGHTA and CDR2 FQGTGA. The V gene lost 5 bases and the J gene lost 7 bases, with 24 bases spanning the gap. The CDR3 extends over 16 amino acids. The CDR3 region is CASSQDGGRAMLEQYF. DNA of the CDR3: TGTGCCAGCAGCCAAGACGGGGGCAGGGCGATGTTAGAGCAGTACTTC.

The chain recombines TRBV9 with TRBJ2-3; 13 bases line up with TRBD2. The V gene's germline CDR1 is SGDLS and CDR2 YYNGEE. V was pared by 0 bases and J by 4 bases, with 2 bases of the junction left unmatched. The CDR3 is made up of 16 amino acids. The CDR3 DNA is TGTGCCAGCAGCGTAGTGGGGACTAGCGGGGCAGATACGCAGTATTTT. Its translation is CASSVVGTSGADTQYF.

This clone was observed once. The chain couples TRBV28 to TRBJ2-7; 10 bases fit TRBD1. This CDR3 has 14 amino acids. Germline lookup yields CDR1 MDHEN and CDR2 SYDVKM. J lost 3 bases, V lost 6 bases, and 5 bases had no gene match. The CDR3 sequence is CASSETGGLYEQYF. The CDR3 DNA sequence: TGTGCCAGCAGCGAGACAGGGGGCCTCTACGAGCAGTACTTC.

CDR3 protein: CASSFGSLSNEAFF. The CDR3 bases are TGTGCCAGCAGTTTTGGGTCATTATCTAATGAAGCTTTCTTT. This chain joins TRBV27 and TRBJ1-1; D is undetermined. The V gene's germline CDR1 is MNHEY and CDR2 SMNVEV (reference sequence). Trimming removed 3 bases at V and 7 bases at J, with 15 bases between. The CDR3 has 14 residues.

The CDR3 coding sequence is TGTGCCAGCAGTTGGGACAAACATGAAAAACTGTTTTTT. Translated, it gives CASSWDKHEKLFF. The chain has TRBV6-6 and TRBJ1-4; tentatively, D is TRBD1 (6 bases). The CDR3 consists of 13 residues. The ends were cut back, 4 bases at V and 6 bases at J, with 9 bases in the middle. Germline V CDR1 and CDR2: MNHNY, SVGAGI (reference sequence).

The chain couples TRBV19 to TRBJ1-2; D call uncertain. There are 13 residues in the CDR3. The V gene's germline CDR1 is LNHDA and CDR2 SQIVND (reference sequence). The ends were cut back, 5 bases at V and 4 bases at J, with 11 bases in the middle. The CDR3: CASSPRGGYGYTF. As DNA, the CDR3 is TGTGCCAGTAGTCCCCGGGGAGGCTATGGCTACACCTTC.

The chain combines TRBV3-1 (or the pseudogene TRBV3-2) with TRBJ1-2; no firm D call. The V gene's germline CDR1 is LGHDT and CDR2 YNNKEL (reference sequence). V was cut by 1 base and J by 4 bases, with 13 bases left in between. CDR3 size: 15 residues. This chain's CDR3 is CASSQATTQFYGYTF. The CDR3 DNA sequence: TGTGCCAGCAGCCAAGCGACGACGCAATTCTATGGCTACACCTTC.

Regarding this clone: It is likely a read error, because the conserved phenylalanine at the end of the CDR3 is missing. This chain joins TRBV28 and TRBJ1-6; possible D gene TRBD1, 6 bases. V gave up 9 bases and J gave up 7 bases, with 16 bases separating them. The germline V gene has CDR1 MDHEN and CDR2 SYDVKM. The CDR3 contains 14 residues. This chain's CDR3 is CASRLTGDNSPLHL. CDR3 nucleotides: TGTGCCAGTCGGCTGACAGGAGACAATTCACCCCTCCACCTT.

This clone showed up just once. In nucleotides, the CDR3 is TGTGCCAGCAGCTTAGCCCCCCTAGGCGATACGCAGTATTTT. Translating it yields CASSLAPLGDTQYF. The chain employs TRBV7-8 and TRBJ2-3, with D unclear. The CDR3 sequence is 14 residues long. The V end was cut by 0 bases, the J end by 6 bases, with 10 bases between. Germline V gene lookup returns CDR1 SGHVS and CDR2 FQNEAQ. Complete variable domain (other parts from reference TRBV7-8 and TRBJ2-3): GAGVSQSPRYKVAKRGQDVALRCDPISGHVSLFWYQQALGQGPEFLTYFQNEAQLDKSGLPSDRFFAERPEGSVSTLKIQRTQQEDSAVYLCASSLAPLGDTQYFGPGTRLTVL.

The rearrangement links TRBV15 to TRBJ2-1; D might be TRBD2 (5 bases). Germline CDR1 is LNHNV and CDR2 is YYDKDF (reference sequence). The CDR3 is 13 residues long. V dropped 0 bases and J dropped 7 bases, with 7 bases sitting between them. The CDR3 loop is CATSRDRRNEQFF. As DNA, the CDR3 is TGTGCCACCAGCAGAGATCGGAGGAATGAGCAGTTCTTC. Together with reference TRBV15 and TRBJ2-1, the CDR3 gives the full variable domain: DAMVIQNPRYQVTQFGKPVTLSCSQTLNHNVMYWYQQKSSQAPKLLFHYYDKDFNNEADTPDNFQSRRPNTSFCFLDIRSPGLGDTAMYLCATSRDRRNEQFFGPGTRLTVL.

V and J are TRBV6-1 and TRBJ2-1; TRBD2 might be the D (6 bases). This CDR3 spans 14 amino acids. The germline V gene encodes CDR1 MNHNS and CDR2 SASEGT. Trimming took 0 bases from V and 9 from J, leaving 12 bases between them. In DNA, the CDR3 is TGTGCCAGCAGTGAAGCTAGACCCGGGGGTGAGCAGTTCTTC. It yields the protein CASSEARPGGEQFF.

The chain carries TRBV5-1 and TRBJ1-4, with 8 bases aligning to TRBD1. CDR3 length equals 14 residues. With 3 bases clipped from V and 3 bases from J, the junction kept 1 base outside the gene matches. Germline CDR1 SGHRS, CDR2 YFSETQ. The CDR3 DNA reads TGCGCCAGCAGCTCAGGGGGCTCTAATGAAAAACTGTTTTTT. This sequence encodes CASSSGGSNEKLFF.

In its sample, this clone ranks as large. The chain carries TRBV5-4 and TRBJ1-4; TRBD1 agrees at 8 bases. Unmatched junction bases numbered 5, after V lost 3 bases and J lost 7 bases. This CDR3 contains 14 residues. In germline, CDR1 is SGHNT, CDR2 YYREEE (reference sequence). The CDR3 nucleotides read TGTGCCAGCAGCTACAGGGGGGGTAGTGAAAAACTGTTTTTT. Translated: CASSYRGGSEKLFF.

This rearrangement joins TRBV28 to TRBJ2-4; D remains ambiguous. V was trimmed by 2 bases and J by 2 bases, leaving 7 bases between them. The CDR3 covers 14 residues. Germline V gene sequence: CDR1 MDHEN, CDR2 SYDVKM. The CDR3: CASSLGYSKNIQYF. For the CDR3, the DNA is TGTGCCAGCAGTTTAGGATACTCCAAAAACATTCAGTACTTC. The full variable domain, with the rest looked up from reference TRBV28 and TRBJ2-4, is DVKVTQSSRYLVKRTGEKVFLECVQDMDHENMFWYRQDPGLGLRLIYFSYDVKMKEKGDIPEGYSVSREKKERFSLILESASTNQTSMYLCASSLGYSKNIQYFGAGTRLSVL.

The genes are TRBV9 and TRBJ1-6, with D possibly matching TRBD1 (6 bases). The CDR3 length is 17 residues. CDR1 and CDR2 from the germline V gene are SGDLS and YYNGEE. The V gene lost 4 bases and the J gene lost 2 bases, with 16 bases spanning the gap. The CDR3: CASSFTGTPTYNSPLHF. The CDR3 nucleotides are TGTGCCAGCAGCTTCACCGGGACACCTACCTATAATTCACCCCTCCACTTT. Full variable domain (rest looked up from reference TRBV9 and TRBJ1-6): DSGVTQTPKHLITATGQRVTLRCSPRSGDLSVYWYQQSLDQGLQFLIQYYNGEERAKGNILERFSAQQFPDLHSELNLSSLELGDSALYFCASSFTGTPTYNSPLHFGNGTRLTVT.

This sequence joins TRBV28 and TRBJ1-4; D might be TRBD1 (5 bases). Trimming stripped 5 bases from V and 0 bases from J, with 7 bases between. Germline V lookup: CDR1 MDHEN, CDR2 SYDVKM. This CDR3 spans 14 amino acids. This CDR3 reads CASSQGSTNEKLFF. The CDR3 DNA is TGTGCCAGCAGTCAGGGTTCAACTAATGAAAAACTGTTTTTT.

This chain links TRBV27 with TRBJ1-3; possible D gene TRBD1, 6 bases. The germline CDR1 and CDR2 sequences are MNHEY and SMNVEV (reference sequence). V lost 6 bases and J lost 0, with 9 bases in between. The CDR3 contains 14 residues. The CDR3 DNA reads TGTGCCAGCAGGGCGGGACACTCTGGAAACACCATATATTTT. Its translation: CASRAGHSGNTIYF.

V usage is TRBV29-1 and J usage is TRBJ1-2; D gene unclear. This CDR3 is built from 14 residues. V was cut by 3 bases and J by 0 bases, with 11 bases left in between. Germline V gives CDR1 SQVTM, CDR2 ANQGSEA. The CDR3 loop reads CSVDDASPNYGYTF. CDR3 coding DNA: TGCAGCGTTGACGACGCATCACCTAACTATGGCTACACCTTC.

This clone was seen only once. The rearrangement joins TRBV11-2 to TRBJ1-2, with D possibly matching TRBD1 (6 bases). The CDR3 has 16 amino acids. V lost 0 bases, J lost 8 bases, and 19 bases lay in between. Germline values: CDR1 SGHAT, CDR2 FQNNGV. In nucleotides, the CDR3 is TGTGCCAGCAGCTTAGATACTCGGGGGCGATTAGGCGGCTACACCTTC. This codes for CASSLDTRGRLGGYTF.

The table lists this clone with a count of one. The V and J genes are TRBV2 and TRBJ1-2; no definite D call. Germline V gene lookup returns CDR1 SNHLY and CDR2 FYNNEI. Trimming cost V 11 bases and J 5 bases, with 15 bases left between them. This CDR3 has 12 amino acids. The CDR3 nucleotides read TGTGCCTCAGCAACCGGGGAATATGGCTACACCTTC. This translates into CASATGEYGYTF.

The rearrangement joins TRBV29-1 to TRBJ1-1, with 8 bases that match TRBD1. Trimming took 1 base from V and 5 from J; bases not matched to a gene: 3. The germline V gene has CDR1 SQVTM and CDR2 ANQGSEA. The CDR3 is made up of 13 amino acids. CDR3 DNA sequence: TGCAGCGTTGAAGGGACAGGGATAACTGAAGCTTTCTTT. Protein product: CSVEGTGITEAFF. The variable domain in full, completed from reference TRBV29-1 and TRBJ1-1, reads SAVISQKPSRDICQRGTSLTIQCQVDSQVTMMFWYRQQPGQSLTLIATANQGSEATYESGFVIDKFPISRPNLTFSTLTVSNMSPEDSSIYLCSVEGTGITEAFFGQGTRLTVV.

DNA of the CDR3: TGTGCCAGCGAAGTAGCGGGGGAGGACGAGCAGTACTTC. This encodes CASEVAGEDEQYF. The chain joins TRBV2 to TRBJ2-7; 9 bases are shared with TRBD2. The CDR3 has 13 amino acids. J gave up 5 bases and V 8 bases, and 7 bases lay outside the gene matches. Germline values: CDR1 SNHLY, CDR2 FYNNEI. The entire variable domain, with the rest obtained from reference TRBV2 and TRBJ2-7, is as follows: EPEVTQTPSHQVTQMGQEVILRCVPISNHLYFYWYRQILGQKVEFLVSFYNNEISEKSEIFDDQFSVERPDGSNFTLKIRSTKLEDSAMYFCASEVAGEDEQYFGPGTRLTVT.